These 2 T cell receptor beta chains were all obtained from the same sample, sequenced in a study of CD8+ T cells in alopecia areata. RNA extraction and reverse transcription yielded cDNA as sequencing template. Using immunoSEQ multiplex PCR, the repertoire was profiled, and TCRdb retains in-frame clones only, with some absent. The sample lists about 200,000 clones, roughly 60% occurring once. Treatment specified: oral pan-JAK inhibitor, 5-10 mg twice daily. Sequencing used CD4+ T cells sorted from blood, obtained at week 24, from a patient treated with tofacitinib. Every receptor here comes from a human donor with alopecia areata.

This clone showed up just a few times. The gene calls are TRBV7-4 and TRBJ1-6; D unclear. Germline V gene lookup returns CDR1 SGHVT and CDR2 SQSDAQ. This CDR3 region has 10 residues. Trimming shortened V by 2 bases and J by 16 bases, and 6 bases separated the two germline ends. The CDR3 DNA follows: TGTGCCAGCAGCTTATTTTGGCTCCACTTT. As protein: CASSLFWLHF.

This clone was seen only once. The CDR3 protein is CASSLGKGETQYF. The DNA of the CDR3 is TGCGCCAGCAGCTTGGGAAAAGGAGAGACCCAGTACTTC. The genes are TRBV5-1 and TRBJ2-5, with D unclear. The CDR3 is made up of 13 amino acids. The germline V and J ends were trimmed by 0 bases and 4 bases, with 7 bases remaining between them. Germline CDR1 SGHRS, CDR2 YFSETQ. The variable domain in full, with the rest retrieved from reference TRBV5-1 and TRBJ2-5, is KAGVTQTPRYLIKTRGQQVTLSCSPISGHRSVSWYQQTPGQGLQFLFEYFSETQRNKGNFPGRFSGRQFSNSRSEMNVSTLELGDSALYLCASSLGKGETQYFGPGTRLLVL.